The next 3 T cell receptor beta chains were all read from a single sample in a study of shared T cell receptors in the human thymus. Generated by immunoSEQ multiplex PCR, the TCRdb table keeps only in-frame clones and is missing some. The sample holds hundreds of thousands of clones, around nine tenths seen once. These data were also filed under a second study, of human thymus T cells.

Material for sequencing was thymocytes. The receptors come from a boy younger than two with a congenital heart defect.

The chain uses TRBV14 and TRBJ2-3; maybe TRBD1 (6 bases). Between the trimmed V and J ends, which lost 2 bases and 5 bases, there was a span of 14 bases. This CDR3 spans 15 amino acids. The germline gives CDR1 SGHDN, CDR2 FVKESK. CDR3 nucleotides: TGTGCCAGCAGCCAATCGGGCAGGGGAGAAGATACGCAGTATTTT. Protein sequence: CASSQSGRGEDTQYF. The full variable domain, completed using reference TRBV14 and TRBJ2-3, is EAGVTQFPSHSVIEKGQTVTLRCDPISGHDNLYWYRRVMGKEIKFLLHFVKESKQDESGMPNNRFLAERTGGTYSTLKVQPAELEDSGVYFCASSQSGRGEDTQYFGPGTRLTVL.

This clone was counted a single time. The chain joins TRBV5-1 to TRBJ1-3, with 11 bases identical to TRBD1. The V and J ends lost 1 base and 4 bases, in that order; junction bases with no gene match: 13. Looked up from germline, CDR1 is SGHRS and CDR2 is YFSETQ. The length of the CDR3 is 19 residues. CDR3 amino acids: CASSLLDRGPPELGNTIYF. The CDR3 DNA sequence: TGCGCCAGCAGCTTGCTGGACAGGGGGCCTCCGGAGCTCGGAAACACCATATATTTT.

The chain links TRBV6-1 to TRBJ1-4; D possibly corresponds to TRBD1 (5 bases). This CDR3 comprises 15 residues. Trimming pared 6 bases from V and 3 bases from J, leaving 14 bases between. Looked up from germline, CDR1 is MNHNS and CDR2 is SASEGT. CDR3 sequence reads: CASRTHQGPNEKLFF. CDR3 nucleotide sequence: TGTGCCAGCAGAACCCACCAGGGTCCTAATGAAAAACTGTTTTTT.